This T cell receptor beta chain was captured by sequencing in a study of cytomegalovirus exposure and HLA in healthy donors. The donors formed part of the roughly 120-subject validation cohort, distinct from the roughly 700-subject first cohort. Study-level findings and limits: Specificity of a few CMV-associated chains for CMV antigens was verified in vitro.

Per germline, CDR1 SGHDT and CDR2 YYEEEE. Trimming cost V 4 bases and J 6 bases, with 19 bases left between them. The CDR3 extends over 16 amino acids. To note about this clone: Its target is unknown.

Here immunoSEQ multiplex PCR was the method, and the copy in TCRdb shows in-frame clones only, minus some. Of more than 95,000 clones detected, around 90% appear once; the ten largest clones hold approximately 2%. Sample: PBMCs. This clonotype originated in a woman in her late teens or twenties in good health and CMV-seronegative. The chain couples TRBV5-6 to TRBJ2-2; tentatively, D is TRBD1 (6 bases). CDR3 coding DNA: TGTGCCAGCAGCCAGTTGGACAGATGGAGTCCCGGGGAGCTGTTTTTT. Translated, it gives CASSQLDRWSPGELFF.